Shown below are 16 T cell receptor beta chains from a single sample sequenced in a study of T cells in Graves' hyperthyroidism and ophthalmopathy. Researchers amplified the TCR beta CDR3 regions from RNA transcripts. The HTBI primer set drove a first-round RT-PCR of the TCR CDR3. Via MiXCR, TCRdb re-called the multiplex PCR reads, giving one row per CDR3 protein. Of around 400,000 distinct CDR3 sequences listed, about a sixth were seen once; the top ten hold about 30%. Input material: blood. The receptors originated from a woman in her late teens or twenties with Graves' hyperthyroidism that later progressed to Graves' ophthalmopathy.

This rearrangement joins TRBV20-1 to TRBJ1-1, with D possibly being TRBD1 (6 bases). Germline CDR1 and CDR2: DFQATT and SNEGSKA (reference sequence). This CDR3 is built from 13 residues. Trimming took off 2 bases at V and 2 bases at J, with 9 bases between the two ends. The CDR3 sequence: CSARRTVNTEAFF. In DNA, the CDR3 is TGCAGTGCTAGAAGGACAGTTAACACTGAAGCTTTCTTT.

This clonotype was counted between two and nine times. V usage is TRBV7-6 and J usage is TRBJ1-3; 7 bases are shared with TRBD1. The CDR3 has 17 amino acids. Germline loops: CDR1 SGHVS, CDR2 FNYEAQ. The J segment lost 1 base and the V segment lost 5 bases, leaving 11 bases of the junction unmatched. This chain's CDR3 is CASSSQGQALSGNTIYF. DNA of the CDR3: TGTGCCAGCAGCAGCCAAGGACAGGCTTTGTCTGGAAACACCATATATTTT. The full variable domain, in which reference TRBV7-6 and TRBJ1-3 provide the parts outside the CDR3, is GAGVSQSPRYKVTKRGQDVALRCDPISGHVSLYWYRQALGQGPEFLTYFNYEAQQDKSGLPNDRFSAERPEGSISTLTIQRTEQRDSAMYRCASSSQGQALSGNTIYFGEGSWLTVV.

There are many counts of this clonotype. CDR3 sequence (DNA): TGTGCCACCAGTGATCCTCTGAACCCGTTTGATGGGTACTATGGCTACACCTTC. Translating gives CATSDPLNPFDGYYGYTF. This chain joins TRBV24-1 and TRBJ1-2, with D unresolved. The germline V gene has CDR1 KGHDR and CDR2 SFDVKD. The CDR3 runs 18 residues. The V gene lost 3 bases and the J gene lost 3 bases, with 22 bases spanning the gap.

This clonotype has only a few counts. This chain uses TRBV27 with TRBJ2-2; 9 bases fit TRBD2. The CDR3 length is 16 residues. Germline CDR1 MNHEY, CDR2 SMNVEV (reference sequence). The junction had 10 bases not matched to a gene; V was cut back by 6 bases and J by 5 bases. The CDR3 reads CASRGTSYRGTGELFF. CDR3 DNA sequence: TGTGCCAGCAGGGGGACTAGCTACCGGGGGACCGGGGAGCTGTTTTTT.

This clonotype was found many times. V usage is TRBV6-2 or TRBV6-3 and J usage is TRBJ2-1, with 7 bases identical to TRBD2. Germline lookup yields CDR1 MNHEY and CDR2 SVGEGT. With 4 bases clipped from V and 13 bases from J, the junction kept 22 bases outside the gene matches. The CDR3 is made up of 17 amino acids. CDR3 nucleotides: TGTGCCAGCAGTTCCCACCTTGGGGGTACAACGGGACTACTCCAGTTCTTC. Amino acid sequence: CASSSHLGGTTGLLQFF.

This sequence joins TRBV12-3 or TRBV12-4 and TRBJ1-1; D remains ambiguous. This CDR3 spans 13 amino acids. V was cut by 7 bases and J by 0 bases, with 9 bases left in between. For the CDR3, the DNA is TGTGCCAGCACCCAGTCCCTGAACACTGAAGCTTTCTTT. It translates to CASTQSLNTEAFF.

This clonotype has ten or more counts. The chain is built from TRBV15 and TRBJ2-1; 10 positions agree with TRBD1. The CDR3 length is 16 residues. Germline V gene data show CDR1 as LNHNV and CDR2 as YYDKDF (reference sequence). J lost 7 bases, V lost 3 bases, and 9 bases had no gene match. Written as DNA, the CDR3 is TGTGCCACCAGCAGTCCCGGGACAGGGGCGGGGAATGAGCAGTTCTTC. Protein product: CATSSPGTGAGNEQFF.

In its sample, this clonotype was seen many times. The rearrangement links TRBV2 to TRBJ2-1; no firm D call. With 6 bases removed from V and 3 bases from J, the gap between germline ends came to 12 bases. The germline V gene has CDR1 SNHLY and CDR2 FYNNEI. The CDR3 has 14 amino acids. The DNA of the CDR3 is TGTGCCAGCAGGTTGTCGGCCCACTACAATGAGCAGTTCTTC. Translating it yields CASRLSAHYNEQFF.

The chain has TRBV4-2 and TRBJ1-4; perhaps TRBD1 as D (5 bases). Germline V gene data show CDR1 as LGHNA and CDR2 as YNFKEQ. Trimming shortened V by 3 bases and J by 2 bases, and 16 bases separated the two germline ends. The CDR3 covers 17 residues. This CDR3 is CASSQGTGSPTNEKLFF. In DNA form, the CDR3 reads TGTGCCAGCAGCCAGGGGACCGGGTCCCCTACTAATGAAAAACTGTTTTTT.

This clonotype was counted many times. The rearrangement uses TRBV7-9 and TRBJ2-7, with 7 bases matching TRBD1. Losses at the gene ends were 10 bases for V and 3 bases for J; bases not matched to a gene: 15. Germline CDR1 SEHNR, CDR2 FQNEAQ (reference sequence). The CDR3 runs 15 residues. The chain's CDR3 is CATDPLQGSGYEQYF. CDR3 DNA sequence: TGTGCCACGGACCCGTTACAGGGGTCAGGCTACGAGCAGTACTTC.

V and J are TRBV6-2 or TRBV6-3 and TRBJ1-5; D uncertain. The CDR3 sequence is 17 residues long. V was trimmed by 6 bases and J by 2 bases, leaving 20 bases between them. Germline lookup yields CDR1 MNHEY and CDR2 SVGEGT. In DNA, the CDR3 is TGTGCCAGCAGCCATACGCCCCGAAGGATGGGCAATCAGCCCCAGCATTTT. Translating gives CASSHTPRRMGNQPQHF.

CDR3 sequence (DNA): TGTGCCAGCAGTTCGAGCGGGGATTACGAGCAGTACTTC. Translation: CASSSSGDYEQYF. The genes are TRBV12-3 or TRBV12-4 and TRBJ2-7, with 7 nucleotides matching TRBD2. The CDR3 is 13 amino acids. Unmatched junction bases numbered 4, after V lost 4 bases and J lost 4 bases.

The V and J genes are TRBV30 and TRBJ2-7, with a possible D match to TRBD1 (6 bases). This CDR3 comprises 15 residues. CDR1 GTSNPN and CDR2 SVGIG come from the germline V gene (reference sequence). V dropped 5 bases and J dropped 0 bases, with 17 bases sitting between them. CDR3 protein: CAWGHRDTISYEQYF. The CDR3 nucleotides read TGTGCCTGGGGACACCGGGACACAATCTCCTACGAGCAGTACTTC.

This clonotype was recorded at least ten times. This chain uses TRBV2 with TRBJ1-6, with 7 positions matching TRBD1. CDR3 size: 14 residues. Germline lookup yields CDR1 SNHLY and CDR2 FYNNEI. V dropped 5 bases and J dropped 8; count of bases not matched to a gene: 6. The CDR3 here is CASSTTGADSPLHF. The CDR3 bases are TGTGCCAGCAGTACCACAGGGGCCGATTCACCCCTCCACTTT.

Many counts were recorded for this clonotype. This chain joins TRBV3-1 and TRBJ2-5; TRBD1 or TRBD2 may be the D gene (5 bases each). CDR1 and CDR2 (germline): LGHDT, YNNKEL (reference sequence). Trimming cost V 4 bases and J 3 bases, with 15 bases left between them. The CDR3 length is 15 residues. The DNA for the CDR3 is TGTGCCAGCAGCCGAACGGGGCGTTGGGAAGAGACCCAGTACTTC. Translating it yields CASSRTGRWEETQYF.

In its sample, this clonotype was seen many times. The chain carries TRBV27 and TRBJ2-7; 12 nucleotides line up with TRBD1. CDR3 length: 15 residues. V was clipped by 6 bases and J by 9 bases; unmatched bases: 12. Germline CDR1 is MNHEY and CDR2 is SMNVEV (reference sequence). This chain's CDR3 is CASRHIPGQGAGQYF. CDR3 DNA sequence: TGTGCCAGCAGACACATCCCGGGACAGGGGGCCGGGCAGTACTTC.